This paragraph reports one T cell receptor (beta chain). Its antigen is still unknown. The junction does not match germline at one end; this may be a read error. The record originates from a study of CD8 T cells in ankylosing spondylitis. Study-level points and caveats: Seemingly characteristic of ankylosing spondylitis blood was a TCR beta motif consisting of about 8 highly homologous variants.

The CDR3 runs to 13 residues. Germline V gene lookup returns CDR1 MNHNY and CDR2 SVGAGI (reference sequence). Scientists made TCR beta libraries using quantitative 5'-RACE with molecular barcodes. TCRdb reprocessed the 5' RACE reads via MiXCR and lists one record per CDR3 protein. The sample has approximately 400,000 distinct CDR3 sequences; about 25% are singletons. The V gene is TRBV6-6, the J gene TRBJ1-2, with a tentative D call TRBD1 (6 bases). The sequenced sample was blood, either unsorted or a sorted T cell fraction (not recorded which). The origin of this receptor is a male donor with ankylosing spondylitis. The CDR3 sequence: CASRTGSSYGYTF. CDR3 in DNA: TGTGCCAGCAGGACAGGATCCTCCTATGGCTATACCTTC.